The entry below gives a single TCR beta chain sequence along with its context. TCRdb reprocessed the 5' RACE reads, with one entry per CDR3 protein and no DNA. With roughly 100,000 distinct CDR3 sequences in the sample, the ten largest clones hold under 2.5%. This record comes from a study of monozygotic twins with inflammatory bowel disease. This CDR3 contains 17 residues. Germline loops: CDR1 DFQATT, CDR2 SNEGSKA (reference sequence). The chain joins TRBV20-1 to TRBJ2-3; lacking DNA, the TRBD1 call made by TCRdb goes unchecked. The origin of this receptor is a human donor with ulcerative colitis or Crohn's disease, or a healthy co-twin of an affected twin (not recorded which). The sequenced sample consisted of blood. CDR3 sequence: CSARVGVAGGSTDTQYF.